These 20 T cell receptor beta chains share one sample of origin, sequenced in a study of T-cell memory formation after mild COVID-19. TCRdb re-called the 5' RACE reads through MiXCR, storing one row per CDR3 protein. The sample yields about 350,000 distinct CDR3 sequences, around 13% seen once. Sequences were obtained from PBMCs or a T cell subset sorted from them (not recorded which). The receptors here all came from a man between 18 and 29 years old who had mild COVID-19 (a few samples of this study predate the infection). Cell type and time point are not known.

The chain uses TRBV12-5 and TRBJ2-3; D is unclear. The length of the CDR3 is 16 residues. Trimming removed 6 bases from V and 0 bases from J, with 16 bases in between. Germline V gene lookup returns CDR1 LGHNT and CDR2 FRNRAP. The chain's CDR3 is CASGPPIQASTDTQYF. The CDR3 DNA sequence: TGTGCTAGTGGACCACCAATACAAGCTAGCACAGATACGCAGTATTTT.

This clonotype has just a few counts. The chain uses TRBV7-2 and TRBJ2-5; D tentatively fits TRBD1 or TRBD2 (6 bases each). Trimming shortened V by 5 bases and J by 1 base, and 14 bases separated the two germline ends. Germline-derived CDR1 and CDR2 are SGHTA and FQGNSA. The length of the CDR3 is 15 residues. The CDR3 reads CASSTWGAGQETQYF. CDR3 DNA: TGTGCCAGCAGCACATGGGGGGCGGGCCAAGAGACCCAGTACTTC.

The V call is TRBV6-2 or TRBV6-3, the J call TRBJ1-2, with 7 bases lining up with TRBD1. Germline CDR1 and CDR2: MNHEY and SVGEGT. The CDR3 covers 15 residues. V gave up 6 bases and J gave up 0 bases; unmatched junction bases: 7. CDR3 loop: CASSKGQLTNYGYTF. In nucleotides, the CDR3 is TGTGCCAGCAGCAAGGGACAGCTAACTAACTATGGCTACACCTTC.

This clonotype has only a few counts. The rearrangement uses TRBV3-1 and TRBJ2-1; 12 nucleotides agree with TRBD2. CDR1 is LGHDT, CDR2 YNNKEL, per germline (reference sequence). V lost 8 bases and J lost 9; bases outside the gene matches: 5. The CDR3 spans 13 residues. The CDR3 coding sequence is TGTGCCAGCGGAGGACTAGCGGGGAGTGAGCAGTTCTTC. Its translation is CASGGLAGSEQFF.

CDR3 residues: CATYRNTEAFF. CDR3 DNA: TGTGCCACGTACAGGAACACTGAAGCTTTCTTT. The rearrangement links TRBV6-1 to TRBJ1-1; no firm D call. CDR1 and CDR2 from the germline V gene are MNHNS and SASEGT. The CDR3 extends over 11 amino acids. Trimming removed 10 bases at V and 1 base at J, with 7 bases between.

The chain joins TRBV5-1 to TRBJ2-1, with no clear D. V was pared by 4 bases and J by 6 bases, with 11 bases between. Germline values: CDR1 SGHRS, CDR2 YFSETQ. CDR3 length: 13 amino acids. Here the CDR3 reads CASSPFSGNEQFF. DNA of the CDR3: TGCGCCAGCAGCCCTTTCTCAGGCAATGAGCAGTTCTTC.

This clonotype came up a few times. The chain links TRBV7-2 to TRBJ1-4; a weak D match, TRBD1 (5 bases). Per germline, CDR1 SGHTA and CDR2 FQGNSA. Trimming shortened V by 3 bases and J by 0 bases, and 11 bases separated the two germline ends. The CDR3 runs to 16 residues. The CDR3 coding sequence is TGTGCCAGCAGCTTGATTCCAGGGTCAACTAATGAAAAACTGTTTTTT. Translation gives CASSLIPGSTNEKLFF.

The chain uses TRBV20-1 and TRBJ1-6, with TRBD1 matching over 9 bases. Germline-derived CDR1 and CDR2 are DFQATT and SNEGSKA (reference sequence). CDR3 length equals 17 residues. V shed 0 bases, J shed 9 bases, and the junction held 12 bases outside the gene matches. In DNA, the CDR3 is TGCAGTGCTAGAGATTCTTCACAGGGGGCCTCTTTTTCACCCCTCCACTTT. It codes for CSARDSSQGASFSPLHF.

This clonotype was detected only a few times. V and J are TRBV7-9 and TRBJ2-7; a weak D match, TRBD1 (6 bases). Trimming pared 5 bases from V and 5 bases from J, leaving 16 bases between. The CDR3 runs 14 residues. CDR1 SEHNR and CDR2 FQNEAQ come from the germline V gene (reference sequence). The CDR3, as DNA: TGTGCCAGCAGCGTCCTACAGGGAATCGACGAGCAGTACTTC. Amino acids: CASSVLQGIDEQYF.

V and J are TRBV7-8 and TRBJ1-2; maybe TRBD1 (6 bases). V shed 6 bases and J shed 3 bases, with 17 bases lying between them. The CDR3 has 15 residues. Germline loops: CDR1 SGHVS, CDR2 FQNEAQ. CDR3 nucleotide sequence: TGTGCCAGCAGAGCCATACAGGGAGAGGACTATGGCTACACCTTC. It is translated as CASRAIQGEDYGYTF. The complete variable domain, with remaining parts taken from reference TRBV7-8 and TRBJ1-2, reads GAGVSQSPRYKVAKRGQDVALRCDPISGHVSLFWYQQALGQGPEFLTYFQNEAQLDKSGLPSDRFFAERPEGSVSTLKIQRTQQEDSAVYLCASRAIQGEDYGYTFGSGTRLTVV.

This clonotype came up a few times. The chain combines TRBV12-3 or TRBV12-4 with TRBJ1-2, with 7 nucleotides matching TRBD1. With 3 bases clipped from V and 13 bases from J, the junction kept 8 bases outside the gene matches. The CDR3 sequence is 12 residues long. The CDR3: CASSFLGGEGTF. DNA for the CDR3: TGTGCCAGCAGTTTCCTAGGGGGCGAGGGCACCTTC.

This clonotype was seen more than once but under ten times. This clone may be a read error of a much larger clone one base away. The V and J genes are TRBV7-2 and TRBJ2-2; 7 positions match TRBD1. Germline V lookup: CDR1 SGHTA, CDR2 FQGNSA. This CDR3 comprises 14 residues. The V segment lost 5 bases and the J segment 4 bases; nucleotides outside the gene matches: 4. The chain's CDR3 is CASSPTGTTGELFF. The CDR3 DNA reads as TGTGCCAGCAGCCCGACAGGGACCACCGGGGAGCTGTTTTTT.

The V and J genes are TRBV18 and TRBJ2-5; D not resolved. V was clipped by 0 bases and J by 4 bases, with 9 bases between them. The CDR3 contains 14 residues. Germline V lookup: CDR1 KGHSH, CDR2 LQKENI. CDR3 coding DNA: TGTGCCAGCTCACCACCCGAGCTTCGAGAGACCCAGTACTTC. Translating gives CASSPPELRETQYF. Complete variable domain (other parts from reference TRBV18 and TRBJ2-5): NAGVMQNPRHLVRRRGQEARLRCSPMKGHSHVYWYRQLPEEGLKFMVYLQKENIIDESGMPKERFSAEFPKEGPSILRIQQVVRGDSAAYFCASSPPELRETQYFGPGTRLLVL.

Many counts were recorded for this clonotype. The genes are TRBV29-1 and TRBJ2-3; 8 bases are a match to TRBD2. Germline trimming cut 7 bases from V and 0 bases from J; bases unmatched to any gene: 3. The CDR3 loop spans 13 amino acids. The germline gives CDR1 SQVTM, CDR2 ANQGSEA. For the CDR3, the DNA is TGCAGCGCAAGCGGGGGTAGCACAGATACGCAGTATTTT. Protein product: CSASGGSTDTQYF.

CDR3 residues: CASSLRDRISTDTQYF. In DNA, the CDR3 is TGCGCCAGCAGCCTTCGGGACAGGATATCCACAGATACGCAGTATTTT. The V gene is TRBV4-3, the J gene TRBJ2-3; 8 bases match TRBD1. The CDR3 is 16 amino acids. V lost 4 bases, J lost 2 bases, and 8 bases stayed unmatched. The V gene's germline CDR1 is LGHNA and CDR2 YSLEER.

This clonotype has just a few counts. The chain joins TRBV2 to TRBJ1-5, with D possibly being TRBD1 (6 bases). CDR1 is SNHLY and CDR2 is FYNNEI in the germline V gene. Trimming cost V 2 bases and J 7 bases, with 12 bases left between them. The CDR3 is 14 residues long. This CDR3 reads CASSEWGGRQPQHF. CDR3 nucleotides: TGTGCCAGCAGTGAATGGGGGGGCCGGCAGCCCCAGCATTTT.

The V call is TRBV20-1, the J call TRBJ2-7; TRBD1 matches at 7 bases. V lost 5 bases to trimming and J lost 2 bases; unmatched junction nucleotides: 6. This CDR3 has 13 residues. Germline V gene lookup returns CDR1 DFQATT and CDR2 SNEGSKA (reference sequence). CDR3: CSAGTAFAYEQYF. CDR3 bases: TGCAGTGCTGGGACAGCCTTCGCCTACGAGCAGTACTTC.

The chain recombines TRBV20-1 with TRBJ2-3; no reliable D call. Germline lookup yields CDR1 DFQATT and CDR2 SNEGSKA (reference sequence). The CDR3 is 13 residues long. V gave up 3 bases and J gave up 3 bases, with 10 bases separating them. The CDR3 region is CSASEAGTDTQYF. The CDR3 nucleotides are TGCAGTGCTAGCGAGGCAGGAACAGATACGCAGTATTTT.

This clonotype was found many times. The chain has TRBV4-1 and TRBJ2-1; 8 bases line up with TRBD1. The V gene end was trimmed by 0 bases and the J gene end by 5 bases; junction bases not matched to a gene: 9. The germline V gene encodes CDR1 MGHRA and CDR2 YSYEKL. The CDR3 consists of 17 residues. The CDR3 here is CASSQEATGAFNNEQFF. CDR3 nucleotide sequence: TGCGCCAGCAGCCAAGAGGCGACAGGGGCATTCAACAATGAGCAGTTCTTC.

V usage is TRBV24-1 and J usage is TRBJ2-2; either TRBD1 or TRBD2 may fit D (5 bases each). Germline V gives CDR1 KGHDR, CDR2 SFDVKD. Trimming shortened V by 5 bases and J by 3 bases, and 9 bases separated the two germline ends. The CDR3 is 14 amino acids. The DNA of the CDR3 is TGTGCCACCAGTGGACAGAGGGACACCGGGGAGCTGTTTTTT. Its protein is CATSGQRDTGELFF.